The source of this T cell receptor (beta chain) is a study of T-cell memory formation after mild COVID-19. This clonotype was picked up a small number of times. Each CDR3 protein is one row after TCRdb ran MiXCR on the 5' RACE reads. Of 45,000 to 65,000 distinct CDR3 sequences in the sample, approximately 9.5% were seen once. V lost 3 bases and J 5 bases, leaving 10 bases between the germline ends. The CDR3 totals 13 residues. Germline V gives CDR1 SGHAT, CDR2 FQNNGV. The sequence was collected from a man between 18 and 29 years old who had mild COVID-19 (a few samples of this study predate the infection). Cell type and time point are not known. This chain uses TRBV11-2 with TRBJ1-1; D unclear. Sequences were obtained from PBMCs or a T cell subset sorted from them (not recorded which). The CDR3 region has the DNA TGTGCCAGCAGCTTTAGTCGGGCAACTGAAGCTTTCTTT. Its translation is CASSFSRATEAFF.